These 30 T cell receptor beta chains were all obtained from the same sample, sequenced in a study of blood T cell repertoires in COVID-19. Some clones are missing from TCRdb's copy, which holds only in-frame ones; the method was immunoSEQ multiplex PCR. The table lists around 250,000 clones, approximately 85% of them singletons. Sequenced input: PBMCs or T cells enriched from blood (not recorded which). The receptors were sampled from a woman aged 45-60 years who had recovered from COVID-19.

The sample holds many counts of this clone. CDR3 amino acids: CASSLLLNAKNIQYF. CDR3 DNA: TGTGCCAGCAGCTTACTACTGAATGCCAAAAACATTCAGTACTTC. The V call is TRBV7-9, the J call TRBJ2-4; no definite D call. Trimming removed 2 bases from V and 1 base from J, with 9 bases in between. Germline CDR1 and CDR2: SEHNR and FQNEAQ (reference sequence). This CDR3 is built from 15 residues.

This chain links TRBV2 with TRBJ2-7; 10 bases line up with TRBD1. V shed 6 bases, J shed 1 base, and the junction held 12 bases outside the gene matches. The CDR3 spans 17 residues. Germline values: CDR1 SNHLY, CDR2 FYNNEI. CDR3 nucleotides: TGTGCCAGCAGGGCTAACCCTGGACAGGGGGGGTCCTACGAGCAGTACTTC. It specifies CASRANPGQGGSYEQYF.

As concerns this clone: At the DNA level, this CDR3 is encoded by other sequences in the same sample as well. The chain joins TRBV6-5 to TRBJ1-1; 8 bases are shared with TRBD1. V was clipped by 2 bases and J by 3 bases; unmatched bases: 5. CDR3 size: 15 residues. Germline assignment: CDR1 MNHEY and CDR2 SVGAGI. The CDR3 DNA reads TGTGCCAGCAGTTACGTTGGACAGGGCGACACTGAAGCTTTCTTT. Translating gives CASSYVGQGDTEAFF.

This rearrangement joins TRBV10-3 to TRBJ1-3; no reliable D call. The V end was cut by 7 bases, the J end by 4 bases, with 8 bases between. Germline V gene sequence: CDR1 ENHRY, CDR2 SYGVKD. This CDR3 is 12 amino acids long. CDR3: CAIMSGGNTIYF. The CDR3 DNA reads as TGTGCCATCATGAGCGGGGGAAACACCATATATTTT.

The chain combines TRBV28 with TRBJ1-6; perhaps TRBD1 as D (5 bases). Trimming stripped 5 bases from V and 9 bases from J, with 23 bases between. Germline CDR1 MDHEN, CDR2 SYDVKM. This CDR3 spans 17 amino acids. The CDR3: CASSTGGWDGRRSPLHF. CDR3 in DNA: TGTGCCAGCAGTACCGGGGGATGGGACGGGAGACGTTCACCCCTCCACTTT. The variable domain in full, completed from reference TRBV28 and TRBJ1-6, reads DVKVTQSSRYLVKRTGEKVFLECVQDMDHENMFWYRQDPGLGLRLIYFSYDVKMKEKGDIPEGYSVSREKKERFSLILESASTNQTSMYLCASSTGGWDGRRSPLHFGNGTRLTVT.

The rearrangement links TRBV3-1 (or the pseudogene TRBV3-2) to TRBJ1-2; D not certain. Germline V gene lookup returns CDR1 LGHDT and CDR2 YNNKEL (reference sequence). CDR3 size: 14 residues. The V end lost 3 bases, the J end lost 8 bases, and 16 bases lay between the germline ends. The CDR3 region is CASSHVAGYEGYTF. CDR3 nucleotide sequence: TGTGCCAGCAGCCATGTAGCGGGGTATGAAGGCTACACCTTC.

CDR3 bases: TGTGCCAGCGCCCCCCCCGGGGGAATGGCTCGTGGCTACACCTTC. It codes for CASAPPGGMARGYTF. The chain recombines TRBV7-9 with TRBJ1-2, with TRBD1 as a possible D gene (5 bases). Trimming stripped 8 bases from V and 7 bases from J, with 23 bases between. This CDR3 is 15 amino acids long. Germline V CDR1 and CDR2: SEHNR, FQNEAQ (reference sequence).

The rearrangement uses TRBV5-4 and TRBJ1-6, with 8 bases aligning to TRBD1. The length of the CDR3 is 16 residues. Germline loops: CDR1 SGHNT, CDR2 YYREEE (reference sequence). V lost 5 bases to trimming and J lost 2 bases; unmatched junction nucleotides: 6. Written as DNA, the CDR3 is TGTGCCAGCAGTTATGGACAGGGCCCCTATAATTCACCCCTCCACTTT. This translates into CASSYGQGPYNSPLHF.

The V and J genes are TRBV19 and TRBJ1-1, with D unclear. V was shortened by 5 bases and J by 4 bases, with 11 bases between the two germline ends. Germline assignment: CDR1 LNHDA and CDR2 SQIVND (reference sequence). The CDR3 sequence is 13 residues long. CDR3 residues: CASSPVTPTEAFF. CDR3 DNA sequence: TGTGCCAGTAGTCCGGTGACACCCACTGAAGCTTTCTTT.

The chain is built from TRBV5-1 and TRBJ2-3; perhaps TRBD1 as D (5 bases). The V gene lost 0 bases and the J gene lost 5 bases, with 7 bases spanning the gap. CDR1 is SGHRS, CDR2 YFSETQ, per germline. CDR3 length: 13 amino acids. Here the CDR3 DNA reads TGCGCCAGCAGCTTGGAAGACAGAGATACGCAGTATTTT. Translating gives CASSLEDRDTQYF.

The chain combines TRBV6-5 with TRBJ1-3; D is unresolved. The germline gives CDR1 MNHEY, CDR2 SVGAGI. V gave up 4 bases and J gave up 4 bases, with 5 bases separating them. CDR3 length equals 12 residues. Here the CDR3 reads CASSSQGNTIYF. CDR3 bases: TGTGCCAGCAGTTCACAGGGAAACACCATATATTTT.

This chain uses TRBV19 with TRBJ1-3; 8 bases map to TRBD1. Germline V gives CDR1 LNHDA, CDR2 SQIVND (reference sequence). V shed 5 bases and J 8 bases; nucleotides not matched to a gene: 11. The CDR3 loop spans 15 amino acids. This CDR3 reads CASSSRPDRADTIYF. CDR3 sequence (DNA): TGTGCCAGTAGTTCTCGACCGGACAGGGCGGACACCATATATTTT.

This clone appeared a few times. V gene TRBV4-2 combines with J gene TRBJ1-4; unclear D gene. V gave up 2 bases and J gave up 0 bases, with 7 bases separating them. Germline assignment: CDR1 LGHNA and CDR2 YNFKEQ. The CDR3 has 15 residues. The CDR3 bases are TGTGCCAGCAGCCAATACTCTGCAACTAATGAAAAACTGTTTTTT. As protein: CASSQYSATNEKLFF.

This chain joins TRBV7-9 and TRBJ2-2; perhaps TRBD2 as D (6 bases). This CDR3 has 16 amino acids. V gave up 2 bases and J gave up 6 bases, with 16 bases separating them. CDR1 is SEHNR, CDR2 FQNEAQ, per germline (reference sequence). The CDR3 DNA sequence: TGTGCCAGCAGCTTAAGGCTGGGACTCCGGTCCGGGGAGCTGTTTTTT. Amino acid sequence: CASSLRLGLRSGELFF.

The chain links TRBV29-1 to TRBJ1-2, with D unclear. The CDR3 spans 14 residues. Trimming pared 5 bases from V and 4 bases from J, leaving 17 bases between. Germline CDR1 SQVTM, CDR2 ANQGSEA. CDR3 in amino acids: CSVWSHGGLYGYTF. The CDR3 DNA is TGCAGCGTTTGGAGCCACGGCGGACTCTATGGCTACACCTTC.

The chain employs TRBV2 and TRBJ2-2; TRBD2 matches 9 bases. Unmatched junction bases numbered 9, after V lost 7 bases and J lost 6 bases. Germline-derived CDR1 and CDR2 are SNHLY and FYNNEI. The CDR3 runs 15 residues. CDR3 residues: CASKFSGSGAGELFF. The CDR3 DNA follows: TGTGCCAGCAAGTTTAGCGGGAGTGGGGCCGGGGAGCTGTTTTTT.

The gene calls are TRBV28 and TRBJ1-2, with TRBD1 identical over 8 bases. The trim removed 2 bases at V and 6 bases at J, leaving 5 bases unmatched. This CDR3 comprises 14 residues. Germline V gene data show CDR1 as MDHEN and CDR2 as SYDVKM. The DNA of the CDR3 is TGTGCCAGCAGTTTAGCGACAGGGGCAGATGGCTACACCTTC. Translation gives CASSLATGADGYTF.

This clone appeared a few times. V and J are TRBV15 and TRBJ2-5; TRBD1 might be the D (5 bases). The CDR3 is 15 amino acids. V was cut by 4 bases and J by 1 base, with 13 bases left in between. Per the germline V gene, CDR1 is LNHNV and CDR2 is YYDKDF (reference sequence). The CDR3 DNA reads TGTGCCACCAGCAAACTATCAGGGATCCAAGAGACCCAGTACTTC. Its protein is CATSKLSGIQETQYF.

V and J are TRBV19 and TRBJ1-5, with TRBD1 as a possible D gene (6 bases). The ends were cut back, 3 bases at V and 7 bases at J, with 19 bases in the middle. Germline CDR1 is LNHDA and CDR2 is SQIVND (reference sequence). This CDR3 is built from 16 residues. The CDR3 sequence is CASSILQGTLWQPQHF. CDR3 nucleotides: TGTGCCAGTAGTATCTTACAGGGAACCTTATGGCAGCCCCAGCATTTT.

The CDR3 loop reads CASSPGVNSYNSPLHF. As DNA, the CDR3 is TGTGCCAGTAGTCCCGGGGTGAACTCCTATAATTCACCCCTCCACTTT. V gene TRBV19 combines with J gene TRBJ1-6, with D unresolved. Germline lookup yields CDR1 LNHDA and CDR2 SQIVND (reference sequence). V lost 5 bases and J lost 0, with 11 bases in between. CDR3 length equals 16 residues.

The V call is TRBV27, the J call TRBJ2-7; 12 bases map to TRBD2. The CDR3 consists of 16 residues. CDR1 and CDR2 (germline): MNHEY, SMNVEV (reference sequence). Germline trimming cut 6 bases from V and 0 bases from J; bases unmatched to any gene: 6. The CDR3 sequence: CASRLGTSGFSYEQYF. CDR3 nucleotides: TGTGCCAGCAGACTCGGGACTAGCGGGTTCTCCTACGAGCAGTACTTC.

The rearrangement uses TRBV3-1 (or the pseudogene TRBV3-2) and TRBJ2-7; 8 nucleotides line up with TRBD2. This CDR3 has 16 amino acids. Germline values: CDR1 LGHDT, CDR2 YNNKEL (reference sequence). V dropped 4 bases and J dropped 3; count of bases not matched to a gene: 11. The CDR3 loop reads CASSPPNGRVYYEQYF. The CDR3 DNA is TGTGCCAGCAGCCCTCCGAACGGGAGGGTTTACTACGAGCAGTACTTC.

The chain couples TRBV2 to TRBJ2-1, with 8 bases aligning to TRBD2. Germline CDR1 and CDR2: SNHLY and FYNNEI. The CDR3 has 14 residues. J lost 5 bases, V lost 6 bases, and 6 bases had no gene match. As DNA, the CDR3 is TGTGCCAGCAGGACTAGCGAGATCAACAATGAGCAGTTCTTC. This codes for CASRTSEINNEQFF.

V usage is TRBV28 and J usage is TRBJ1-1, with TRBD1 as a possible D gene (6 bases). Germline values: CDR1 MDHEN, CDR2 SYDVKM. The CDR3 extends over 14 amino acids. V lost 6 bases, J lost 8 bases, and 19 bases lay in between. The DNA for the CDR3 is TGTGCCAGCAGCCTATTAGTGGACAGCACAGAAGCTTTCTTT. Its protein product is CASSLLVDSTEAFF.

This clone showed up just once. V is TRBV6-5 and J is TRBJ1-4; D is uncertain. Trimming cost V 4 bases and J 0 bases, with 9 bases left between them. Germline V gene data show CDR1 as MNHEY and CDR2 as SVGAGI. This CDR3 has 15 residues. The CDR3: CASSSRGATNEKLFF. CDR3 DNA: TGTGCCAGCAGTTCTCGAGGTGCAACTAATGAAAAACTGTTTTTT.

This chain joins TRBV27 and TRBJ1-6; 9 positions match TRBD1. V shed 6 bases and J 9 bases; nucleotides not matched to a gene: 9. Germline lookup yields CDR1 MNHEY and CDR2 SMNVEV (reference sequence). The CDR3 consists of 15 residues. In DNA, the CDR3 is TGTGCCAGCAGCTCACAGGGGGCGGGTGGTTCACCCCTCCACTTT. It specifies CASSSQGAGGSPLHF.

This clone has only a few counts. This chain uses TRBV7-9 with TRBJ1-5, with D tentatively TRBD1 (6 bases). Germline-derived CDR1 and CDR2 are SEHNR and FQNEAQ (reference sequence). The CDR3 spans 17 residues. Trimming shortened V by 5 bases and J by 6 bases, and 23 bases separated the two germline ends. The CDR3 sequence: CASSLQGLTGGGQPQHF. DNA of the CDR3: TGTGCCAGCAGCCTACAGGGCCTTACGGGCGGTGGTCAGCCCCAGCATTTT. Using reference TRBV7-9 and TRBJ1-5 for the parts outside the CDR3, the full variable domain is DTGVSQNPRHKITKRGQNVTFRCDPISEHNRLYWYRQTLGQGPEFLTYFQNEAQLEKSRLLSDRFSAERPKGSFSTLEIQRTEQGDSAMYLCASSLQGLTGGGQPQHFGDGTRLSIL.

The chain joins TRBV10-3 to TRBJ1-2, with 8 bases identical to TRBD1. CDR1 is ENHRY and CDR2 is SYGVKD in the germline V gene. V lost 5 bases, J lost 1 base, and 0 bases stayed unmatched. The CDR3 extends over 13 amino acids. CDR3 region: CAISTGGNYGYTF. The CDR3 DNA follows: TGTGCCATCAGTACAGGGGGTAACTATGGCTACACCTTC.

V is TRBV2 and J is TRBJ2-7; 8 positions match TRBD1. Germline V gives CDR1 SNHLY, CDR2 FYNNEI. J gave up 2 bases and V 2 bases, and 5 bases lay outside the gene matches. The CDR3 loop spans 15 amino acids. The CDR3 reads CASSEQGAQPYEQYF. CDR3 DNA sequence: TGTGCCAGCAGTGAACAGGGGGCTCAACCCTACGAGCAGTACTTC.

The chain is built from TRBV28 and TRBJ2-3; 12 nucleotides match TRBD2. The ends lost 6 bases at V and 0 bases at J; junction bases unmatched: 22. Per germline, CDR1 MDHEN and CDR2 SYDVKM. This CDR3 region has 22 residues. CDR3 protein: CASSPAVGVWTSGKGSTDTQYF. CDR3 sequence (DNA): TGTGCCAGCAGCCCGGCGGTTGGAGTTTGGACTAGCGGGAAAGGCAGCACAGATACGCAGTATTTT.